This T cell receptor (beta chain) stems from a study of T-cell memory formation after mild COVID-19. About the research overall: Largely donor-specific sequence clusters came from a couple of donors.

Germline-derived CDR1 and CDR2 are SGHVS and FNYEAQ. CDR3 size: 15 residues. V was trimmed by 4 bases and J by 5 bases, leaving 14 bases between them. The study's findings and limits: CD4+ contracting clones lay mainly in CM and EM, CD8+ ones in EMRA. Later expanders leaned CD4+, whereas clones that contracted between day 15 and 85 were balanced CD4/CD8.

TCRdb reprocessed the 5' RACE reads via MiXCR and lists one record per CDR3 protein. Among under 300,000 distinct CDR3 sequences listed, about a sixth were seen once. In regard to this clonotype: Its antigen is undetermined.

The V call is TRBV7-6, the J call TRBJ2-2, with TRBD2 as a possible D gene (7 bases). The specimen was PBMCs or a T cell subset sorted from them (not recorded which). The TCR comes from a man between 18 and 35 years old who had mild COVID-19 (a few samples of this study predate the infection). Cell type and time point are not known. The CDR3 DNA sequence: TGTGCCAGCAGCTCGAGCAAGGGGGGGACCGGGGAGCTGTTTTTT. Its protein is CASSSSKGGTGELFF.